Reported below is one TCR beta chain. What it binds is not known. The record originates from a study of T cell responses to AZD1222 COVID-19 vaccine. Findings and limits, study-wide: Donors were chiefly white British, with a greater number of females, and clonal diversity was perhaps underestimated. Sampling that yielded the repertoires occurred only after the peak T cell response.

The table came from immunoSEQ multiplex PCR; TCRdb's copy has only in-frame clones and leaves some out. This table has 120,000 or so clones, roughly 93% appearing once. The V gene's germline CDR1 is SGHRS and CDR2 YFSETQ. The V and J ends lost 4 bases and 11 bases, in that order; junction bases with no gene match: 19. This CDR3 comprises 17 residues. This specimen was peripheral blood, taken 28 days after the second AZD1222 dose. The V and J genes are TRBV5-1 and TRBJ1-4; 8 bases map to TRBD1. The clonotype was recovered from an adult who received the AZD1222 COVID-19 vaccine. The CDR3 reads CASSPLQGGQGLGKLFF. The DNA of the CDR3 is TGCGCCAGCAGCCCATTACAGGGCGGACAGGGCCTCGGGAAACTGTTTTTT.